This passage covers 26 T cell receptor beta chains from one sample sequenced in a study of Graves' ophthalmopathy and Graves' hyperthyroidism. Amplifying from RNA transcripts, the study obtained TCR beta CDR3 regions. Investigators did first-round RT-PCR with HTBI primers, then second-round multiplex PCR. TCRdb re-called the multiplex PCR reads with MiXCR, one entry per CDR3 protein. Found here are about 410,000 distinct CDR3 sequences, approximately 16% of them singletons; the top ten hold about 1.4%. Specimen: peripheral blood. The source of these receptors is a woman younger than 30 with Graves' ophthalmopathy.

This clonotype was detected many times. This rearrangement joins TRBV11-1 to TRBJ2-5, with 9 nucleotides matching TRBD2. The CDR3 extends over 14 amino acids. CDR1 and CDR2 from the germline V gene are SGHAT and FQDESV (reference sequence). V lost 6 bases to trimming and J lost 7 bases; unmatched junction nucleotides: 9. CDR3 in amino acids: CASSRAGGKVTQYF. In nucleotides, the CDR3 is TGTGCCAGCAGTCGAGCGGGGGGTAAAGTGACCCAGTACTTC.

There are many counts of this clonotype. The chain uses TRBV11-2 and TRBJ2-7, with a possible D match to TRBD2 (5 bases). The V and J ends lost 8 bases and 6 bases respectively, with 23 bases between them. CDR1 is SGHAT, CDR2 FQNNGV, per germline. The CDR3 runs to 15 residues. The CDR3, as DNA: TGTGCCAGCTCCATGGCCGGCCTAGCAGGCAGCGAGCAGTACTTC. Translating gives CASSMAGLAGSEQYF.

This clonotype has at least ten counts. The chain has TRBV6-2 or TRBV6-3 and TRBJ2-2, with 8 bases matching TRBD1. Losses at the gene ends were 2 bases for V and 4 bases for J; bases not matched to a gene: 6. The CDR3 is 16 residues long. Germline values: CDR1 MNHEY, CDR2 SVGEGT. CDR3 in DNA: TGTGCCAGCAGTTACGGGCAGGGGGCACGCACCGGGGAGCTGTTTTTT. Amino acids: CASSYGQGARTGELFF.

This clonotype was found many times. The chain uses TRBV7-2 and TRBJ2-5; D unclear. Per germline, CDR1 SGHTA and CDR2 FQGNSA. Trimming pared 2 bases from V and 14 bases from J, leaving 9 bases between. The CDR3 extends over 10 amino acids. This chain's CDR3 is CASSLRSLYF. CDR3 sequence (DNA): TGTGCCAGCAGCTTACGCTCTTTATACTTC.

This clonotype was detected many times. The V and J genes are TRBV11-2 and TRBJ2-7; TRBD1 is a possible D gene (5 bases). The V and J ends lost 0 bases and 2 bases respectively, with 11 bases between them. The CDR3 sequence is 15 residues long. Germline V gives CDR1 SGHAT, CDR2 FQNNGV. Written as DNA, the CDR3 is TGTGCCAGCAGCTTAGATGTCAGGGCCCCCTACGAGCAGTACTTC. This translates into CASSLDVRAPYEQYF.

This clonotype was seen ten or more times. The V call is TRBV15, the J call TRBJ2-7; 7 bases line up with TRBD1. CDR3 length: 15 residues. The V gene's germline CDR1 is LNHNV and CDR2 YYDKDF (reference sequence). Unmatched junction bases numbered 3, after V lost 1 base and J lost 0 bases. The CDR3 here is CATSRVRDSSYEQYF. The DNA of the CDR3 is TGTGCCACCAGCAGAGTTCGGGACAGCTCCTACGAGCAGTACTTC.

This clonotype appeared many times. V gene TRBV28 combines with J gene TRBJ1-1; 8 nucleotides match TRBD1. Germline V lookup: CDR1 MDHEN, CDR2 SYDVKM. The CDR3 consists of 15 residues. V dropped 5 bases and J dropped 4; count of bases not matched to a gene: 9. In DNA form, the CDR3 reads TGTGCCAGCAGTCCCTACAGGGGGAAAGGCACTGAAGCTTTCTTT. Its protein is CASSPYRGKGTEAFF.

This clonotype was counted only a few times. The chain combines TRBV3-1 with TRBJ2-2; D call uncertain. The CDR3 totals 15 residues. In germline, CDR1 is LGHDT, CDR2 YNNKEL (reference sequence). V gave up 0 bases and J gave up 6 bases, with 11 bases separating them. The CDR3 DNA follows: TGTGCCAGCAGCCAAGATAGACCCTTATCCGGGGAGCTGTTTTTT. It codes for CASSQDRPLSGELFF.

This rearrangement joins TRBV15 to TRBJ2-4; tentatively, D is TRBD1 (5 bases). Trimming shortened V by 0 bases and J by 2 bases, and 8 bases separated the two germline ends. CDR3 length: 15 amino acids. CDR1 and CDR2 from the germline V gene are LNHNV and YYDKDF (reference sequence). In DNA form, the CDR3 reads TGTGCCACCAGCAGAGACAGGGCCCCCAAAAACATTCAGTACTTC. It encodes CATSRDRAPKNIQYF.

V gene TRBV11-1 combines with J gene TRBJ1-1; TRBD1 aligns across 9 bases. From germline, CDR1 is SGHAT and CDR2 FQDESV (reference sequence). Trimming took 2 bases from V and 7 from J; bases not matched to a gene: 11. The CDR3 consists of 16 residues. CDR3 loop: CASSLLRGTGRDEAFF. The CDR3 DNA reads as TGTGCCAGCAGCTTATTGAGGGGGACAGGGAGGGATGAAGCTTTCTTT.

This clonotype was seen just once. The chain combines TRBV5-1 with TRBJ2-5; TRBD1 matches at 8 bases. The V gene end was trimmed by 0 bases and the J gene end by 4 bases; junction bases not matched to a gene: 8. The germline V gene encodes CDR1 SGHRS and CDR2 YFSETQ. CDR3 length equals 16 residues. CDR3 sequence reads: CASSLAPQGAIETQYF. The CDR3 DNA reads as TGCGCCAGCAGCTTGGCCCCCCAGGGGGCTATAGAGACCCAGTACTTC.

This clonotype was observed many times. V and J are TRBV4-3 and TRBJ1-1; TRBD1 might be the D (5 bases). The CDR3 is made up of 13 amino acids. Germline V CDR1 and CDR2: LGHNA, YSLEER. V was clipped by 8 bases and J by 4 bases, with 14 bases between them. The CDR3 region is CASGLAGATEAFF. CDR3 sequence (DNA): TGCGCCAGCGGCCTTGCCGGGGCCACTGAAGCTTTCTTT.

This sequence joins TRBV4-3 and TRBJ1-5, with D uncertain. V gave up 4 bases and J gave up 7 bases, with 14 bases separating them. Germline assignment: CDR1 LGHNA and CDR2 YSLEER. The CDR3 has 14 amino acids. Here the CDR3 reads CASSPHLLGQPQHF. The CDR3 DNA is TGCGCCAGCAGCCCCCATCTTCTGGGGCAGCCCCAGCATTTT.

This clonotype was counted many times. The chain couples TRBV12-3 or TRBV12-4 to TRBJ2-7; D is unresolved. The CDR3 totals 13 residues. Deletions cut 6 bases from V and 0 bases from J, with 9 bases between. The CDR3 is CASRGMDSYEQYF. CDR3 DNA sequence: TGTGCCAGCAGAGGAATGGACTCCTACGAGCAGTACTTC.

This clonotype was recorded many times. The chain carries TRBV29-1 and TRBJ1-6; 10 bases match TRBD1. Trimming cost V 6 bases and J 8 bases; bases outside gene matches: 4. This CDR3 is 13 amino acids long. Germline assignment: CDR1 SQVTM and CDR2 ANQGSEA. CDR3 DNA: TGCAGCGTCTGGACAGGGGGGGATTCACCCCTCCACTTT. It codes for CSVWTGGDSPLHF.

This clonotype was observed at least ten times. The V and J genes are TRBV11-1 and TRBJ2-6; D remains unclear. The V gene lost 1 base and the J gene lost 5 bases, with 21 bases spanning the gap. This CDR3 has 19 residues. CDR1 is SGHAT, CDR2 FQDESV, per germline (reference sequence). The CDR3 here is CASSLVFLTETMRANVLTF. The CDR3 nucleotides are TGTGCCAGCAGCTTAGTTTTTCTGACCGAAACTATGAGGGCCAACGTCCTGACTTTC.

The rearrangement links TRBV11-2 to TRBJ2-7; 7 bases align to TRBD1. This CDR3 contains 17 residues. Germline V gives CDR1 SGHAT, CDR2 FQNNGV. The J segment lost 7 bases and the V segment lost 5 bases, leaving 20 bases of the junction unmatched. CDR3 region: CASSLGGSFTLSGEQYF. As DNA, the CDR3 is TGTGCCAGCAGCCTAGGGGGCAGCTTCACTCTTTCGGGGGAGCAGTACTTC.

This clonotype was seen ten or more times. The V call is TRBV6-1, the J call TRBJ2-7; D remains unclear. This CDR3 spans 15 amino acids. Per the germline V gene, CDR1 is MNHNS and CDR2 is SASEGT. Between the trimmed V and J ends, which lost 1 base and 4 bases, there was a span of 14 bases. The CDR3 region is CASSEGLRVLYEQYF. The CDR3 nucleotides are TGTGCCAGCAGTGAAGGTTTACGGGTCCTATACGAGCAGTACTTC.

At least ten counts were recorded for this clonotype. V is TRBV6-1 and J is TRBJ1-6; 8 positions agree with TRBD1. CDR1 is MNHNS, CDR2 SASEGT, per germline. CDR3 length: 15 residues. V shed 3 bases and J 6 bases; nucleotides not matched to a gene: 4. The CDR3 DNA reads as TGTGCCAGCAGTGAGGACAGGGCTTCTAATTCACCCCTCCACTTT. This encodes CASSEDRASNSPLHF.

This clonotype came up once. The V and J genes are TRBV6-5 and TRBJ1-1; no firm D call. V gave up 0 bases and J gave up 5 bases, with 13 bases separating them. The CDR3 is 15 residues long. Germline V gene lookup returns CDR1 MNHEY and CDR2 SVGAGI. CDR3 sequence: CASSYSSSLTTEAFF. CDR3 in DNA: TGTGCCAGCAGTTACTCGTCCAGCCTAACTACTGAAGCTTTCTTT.

In this sample, this clonotype turned up many times. The chain combines TRBV27 with TRBJ2-3; tentative D call: TRBD2 (5 bases). Germline-derived CDR1 and CDR2 are MNHEY and SMNVEV (reference sequence). The CDR3 has 15 residues. Trimming cost V 6 bases and J 2 bases, with 15 bases left between them. CDR3 in DNA: TGTGCCAGCAGAAGCAAGCGGCTAACCACAGATACGCAGTATTTT. Amino acid sequence: CASRSKRLTTDTQYF.

V gene TRBV12-3 or TRBV12-4 combines with J gene TRBJ2-2; the match to TRBD2 covers 8 bases. V dropped 5 bases and J dropped 7; count of bases not matched to a gene: 9. The CDR3 is 15 residues long. CDR3 amino acids: CASSIEREWSGELFF. CDR3 DNA: TGTGCCAGCAGTATTGAGCGGGAGTGGAGCGGGGAGCTGTTTTTT.

Ten or more counts support this clonotype. J is TRBJ2-4 and V is TRBV5-1; 9 positions agree with TRBD1. Germline assignment: CDR1 SGHRS and CDR2 YFSETQ. V dropped 2 bases and J dropped 8; count of bases not matched to a gene: 5. The CDR3 covers 14 residues. CDR3 nucleotides: TGCGCCAGCAGCTTTAACAGGGGGCCCGACATTCAGTACTTC. Residues: CASSFNRGPDIQYF.

Ten or more counts support this clonotype. The chain has TRBV6-2 or TRBV6-3 and TRBJ2-2; D perhaps matches TRBD2 (6 bases). CDR3 length equals 17 residues. The germline V gene has CDR1 MNHEY and CDR2 SVGEGT. V was shortened by 6 bases and J by 3 bases, with 20 bases between the two germline ends. In DNA form, the CDR3 reads TGTGCCAGCAGCCGGGAGAAGAAGGGACTCTACACCGGGGAGCTGTTTTTT. This gives the protein CASSREKKGLYTGELFF.

This clonotype was found many times. The chain joins TRBV19 to TRBJ1-5; D not resolved. The CDR3 runs 15 residues. The V end lost 7 bases, the J end lost 1 base, and 14 bases lay between the germline ends. CDR1 is LNHDA, CDR2 SQIVND, per germline (reference sequence). This chain's CDR3 is CASTEGLGSNQPQHF. The CDR3 region has the DNA TGTGCCAGTACCGAGGGCCTGGGGAGCAATCAGCCCCAGCATTTT.

This clonotype was seen more than once but under ten times. The J gene is TRBJ2-5, the V gene TRBV6-2 or TRBV6-3, with 7 bases identical to TRBD1. The CDR3 is made up of 14 amino acids. The trim removed 0 bases at V and 5 bases at J, leaving 3 bases unmatched. CDR1 and CDR2 (germline): MNHEY, SVGEGT. The CDR3 bases are TGTGCCAGCAGTTACTCGCAGGGACAGGAGACCCAGTACTTC. As protein: CASSYSQGQETQYF.